The 29 T cell receptor beta chains below were found in one sample sequenced in a study of blood T cell repertoires in COVID-19. Sequencing used immunoSEQ multiplex PCR; TCRdb keeps in-frame clones, though not all of them. The sample yields roughly 150,000 clones, roughly 88% seen once. Sequenced material: peripheral blood. The receptors derive from a man aged 18 to 29 with COVID-19, enrolled during active disease.

The chain carries TRBV6-5 and TRBJ1-1; TRBD1 matches at 7 bases. The junction had 10 bases not matched to a gene; V was cut back by 8 bases and J by 4 bases. The CDR3 totals 14 residues. The germline V gene encodes CDR1 MNHEY and CDR2 SVGAGI. CDR3 in amino acids: CASVKSGGITEAFF. CDR3 in DNA: TGTGCCAGCGTAAAGTCAGGGGGAATCACTGAAGCTTTCTTT.

The rearrangement joins TRBV18 to TRBJ1-6, with D possibly matching TRBD1 (5 bases). Germline V gives CDR1 KGHSH, CDR2 LQKENI. Trimming removed 3 bases at V and 8 bases at J, with 11 bases between. This CDR3 is 14 amino acids long. In nucleotides, the CDR3 is TGTGCCAGCTCACCCTCAGGGTCGCATTCACCCCTCCACTTT. This encodes CASSPSGSHSPLHF. Full variable domain (rest looked up from reference TRBV18 and TRBJ1-6): NAGVMQNPRHLVRRRGQEARLRCSPMKGHSHVYWYRQLPEEGLKFMVYLQKENIIDESGMPKERFSAEFPKEGPSILRIQQVVRGDSAAYFCASSPSGSHSPLHFGNGTRLTVT.

The genes are TRBV2 and TRBJ2-1, with TRBD2 identical over 10 bases. With V trimmed by 5 bases and J by 0 bases, 4 bases remained unmatched. In germline, CDR1 is SNHLY, CDR2 FYNNEI. This CDR3 spans 16 amino acids. The CDR3 sequence is CASSSGRDSSYNEQFF. In DNA, the CDR3 is TGTGCCAGCAGTAGCGGGAGGGATAGCTCCTACAATGAGCAGTTCTTC.

The chain uses TRBV5-6 and TRBJ2-7; a possible D gene is TRBD1 (5 bases). The germline gives CDR1 SGHDT, CDR2 YYEEEE. CDR3 length equals 14 residues. The germline V and J ends were trimmed by 1 base and 7 bases, with 15 bases remaining between them. The CDR3 loop is CASSLLTAPKEQYF. The CDR3 coding sequence is TGTGCCAGCAGCTTGCTGACAGCTCCCAAGGAGCAGTACTTC.

The chain links TRBV27 to TRBJ2-1, with 7 bases lining up with TRBD2. V lost 2 bases to trimming and J lost 2 bases; unmatched junction nucleotides: 3. Germline assignment: CDR1 MNHEY and CDR2 SMNVEV (reference sequence). The CDR3 runs 15 residues. CDR3 loop: CASSLRGRAYNEQFF. CDR3 nucleotide sequence: TGTGCCAGCAGTTTACGCGGGAGAGCCTACAATGAGCAGTTCTTC.

The rearrangement links TRBV19 to TRBJ2-1; 12 bases are shared with TRBD2. Germline V gene sequence: CDR1 LNHDA, CDR2 SQIVND (reference sequence). CDR3 length: 16 amino acids. The V segment lost 0 bases and the J segment 9 bases; nucleotides outside the gene matches: 6. CDR3 in DNA: TGTGCCAGTAGTATAGAGGCTAGCGGGAGGGCGGGTGAGCAGTTCTTC. This gives the protein CASSIEASGRAGEQFF. The full variable domain, completed using reference TRBV19 and TRBJ2-1, is DGGITQSPKYLFRKEGQNVTLSCEQNLNHDAMYWYRQDPGQGLRLIYYSQIVNDFQKGDIAEGYSVSREKKESFPLTVTSAQKNPTAFYLCASSIEASGRAGEQFFGPGTRLTVL.

V usage is TRBV18 and J usage is TRBJ1-1, with a tentative D call TRBD1 (6 bases). The CDR3 length is 14 residues. V was clipped by 4 bases and J by 0 bases, with 9 bases between them. CDR1 is KGHSH and CDR2 is LQKENI in the germline V gene. The chain's CDR3 is CASSRQEMNTEAFF. The CDR3 DNA is TGTGCCAGCTCACGACAGGAGATGAACACTGAAGCTTTCTTT.

The V gene is TRBV4-3, the J gene TRBJ2-7; 9 bases fit TRBD2. With V trimmed by 1 base and J by 0 bases, 4 bases remained unmatched. The CDR3 loop spans 16 amino acids. Germline V lookup: CDR1 LGHNA, CDR2 YSLEER. CDR3 protein: CASSQVLSGSSYEQYF. In DNA form, the CDR3 reads TGCGCCAGCAGCCAAGTCCTTAGCGGGAGCTCCTACGAGCAGTACTTC.

This clone was picked up one time. The chain uses TRBV7-2 and TRBJ2-7, with D possibly matching TRBD2 (5 bases). In germline, CDR1 is SGHTA, CDR2 FQGNSA. The ends were cut back, 5 bases at V and 4 bases at J, with 18 bases in the middle. The CDR3 extends over 15 amino acids. CDR3 sequence: CASSPAAGRVYEQYF. The CDR3 DNA is TGTGCCAGCAGCCCTGCGGCGGGTCGTGTTTACGAGCAGTACTTC.

Only a few counts were recorded for this clone. V and J are TRBV9 and TRBJ2-7, with 7 nucleotides matching TRBD1. Germline values: CDR1 SGDLS, CDR2 YYNGEE. This CDR3 has 14 residues. Trimming removed 3 bases from V and 7 bases from J; junction bases left unmatched: 10. CDR3 region: CASSEGQRTGEQYF. The DNA for the CDR3 is TGTGCCAGCAGCGAGGGACAGAGAACGGGTGAGCAGTACTTC.

CDR3 nucleotide sequence: TGTGCCAGTAGTGGGGACAGGGTAGGCTCTGGGGCCAACGTCCTGACTTTC. It specifies CASSGDRVGSGANVLTF. The chain has TRBV19 and TRBJ2-6, with 9 positions matching TRBD1. V was pared by 5 bases and J by 0 bases, with 5 bases of the junction left unmatched. CDR3 length: 17 amino acids. Per germline, CDR1 LNHDA and CDR2 SQIVND (reference sequence).

V usage is TRBV7-3 and J usage is TRBJ2-3; D may be TRBD2 (6 bases). V lost 4 bases and J 8 bases, leaving 10 bases between the germline ends. Germline V lookup: CDR1 SGHTA, CDR2 FQGTGA. This CDR3 contains 12 residues. CDR3 amino acids: CASSSPGVTQYF. The CDR3 nucleotides read TGTGCCAGCAGCTCCCCGGGGGTTACGCAGTATTTT. Supplemented by reference TRBV7-3 and TRBJ2-3, the full variable domain reads GAGVSQTPSNKVTEKGKYVELRCDPISGHTALYWYRQSLGQGPEFLIYFQGTGAADDSGLPNDRFFAVRPEGSVSTLKIQRTERGDSAVYLCASSSPGVTQYFGPGTRLTVL.

The CDR3, as DNA: TGTGCCAGCAGTTTTTACTCTAGCGGGGTTACGAACACCGGGGAGCTGTTTTTT. This encodes CASSFYSSGVTNTGELFF. The chain joins TRBV6-2 or TRBV6-3 to TRBJ2-2; 9 positions match TRBD2. Germline CDR1 MNHEY, CDR2 SVGEGT. V was clipped by 4 bases and J by 0 bases; unmatched bases: 9. The CDR3 length is 18 residues.

The chain joins TRBV28 to TRBJ1-5; 8 nucleotides agree with TRBD1. J lost 2 bases, V lost 3 bases, and 6 bases had no gene match. This CDR3 spans 16 amino acids. From germline, CDR1 is MDHEN and CDR2 SYDVKM. The CDR3 DNA is TGTGCCAGCAGTTTCTCCGACAGGGGTGGCAATCAGCCCCAGCATTTT. Encoded protein: CASSFSDRGGNQPQHF.

The J gene is TRBJ2-1, the V gene TRBV28; tentatively, D is TRBD2 (5 bases). CDR3 length: 13 residues. Deletions cut 3 bases from V and 8 bases from J, with 11 bases between. Germline V gives CDR1 MDHEN, CDR2 SYDVKM. This chain's CDR3 is CASSLVHGDEQFF. Here the CDR3 DNA reads TGTGCCAGCAGTTTGGTCCACGGGGATGAGCAGTTCTTC. The whole variable domain, filled in from reference TRBV28 and TRBJ2-1, reads DVKVTQSSRYLVKRTGEKVFLECVQDMDHENMFWYRQDPGLGLRLIYFSYDVKMKEKGDIPEGYSVSREKKERFSLILESASTNQTSMYLCASSLVHGDEQFFGPGTRLTVL.

Comments on this clone: The identical CDR3 is also encoded by other nucleotide sequences in the sample. The CDR3 coding sequence is TGTGCCAGCAGTTGGGACAAAAATCAGCCCCAGCATTTT. Protein: CASSWDKNQPQHF. This chain joins TRBV27 and TRBJ1-5; tentatively, D is TRBD1 (6 bases). The length of the CDR3 is 13 residues. The germline V gene has CDR1 MNHEY and CDR2 SMNVEV (reference sequence). The germline V and J ends were trimmed by 4 bases and 4 bases, with 8 bases remaining between them.

The genes are TRBV7-2 and TRBJ1-5; 8 nucleotides match TRBD1. The CDR3 loop spans 15 amino acids. With V trimmed by 5 bases and J by 3 bases, 6 bases remained unmatched. Germline lookup yields CDR1 SGHTA and CDR2 FQGNSA. Here the CDR3 reads CASSPQGALNQPQHF. CDR3 sequence (DNA): TGTGCCAGCAGCCCCCAGGGGGCCCTCAATCAGCCCCAGCATTTT. The full variable domain, with the rest looked up from reference TRBV7-2 and TRBJ1-5, is GAGVSQSPSNKVTEKGKDVELRCDPISGHTALYWYRQSLGQGLEFLIYFQGNSAPDKSGLPSDRFSAERTGGSVSTLTIQRTQQEDSAVYLCASSPQGALNQPQHFGDGTRLSIL.

J is TRBJ2-3 and V is TRBV11-3; maybe TRBD1 (5 bases). CDR1 is SGHNT, CDR2 YENEEA, per germline. V lost 4 bases to trimming and J lost 5 bases, with 7 bases between them. The CDR3 runs to 12 residues. The DNA for the CDR3 is TGTGCCAGCAGCTATCAGGGAGATACGCAGTATTTT. The encoded protein is CASSYQGDTQYF.

For this clone: A junction boundary mismatches the germline segment, possibly from a read error. The chain joins TRBV11-2 to TRBJ1-4; the match to TRBD1 covers 7 bases. From germline, CDR1 is SGHAT and CDR2 FQNNGV. The CDR3 contains 13 residues. The CDR3 protein is CASSLGEGAGLLF. As DNA, the CDR3 is TGTGCCAGCAGCTTAGGAGAGGGGGCTGGGCTGCTTTTT.

This clone was detected only a few times. This chain links TRBV29-1 with TRBJ2-1, with 9 bases lining up with TRBD2. The germline V gene has CDR1 SQVTM and CDR2 ANQGSEA. With 3 bases clipped from V and 9 bases from J, the junction kept 15 bases outside the gene matches. This CDR3 spans 16 amino acids. The CDR3, as DNA: TGCAGCGTTGAGGGCGCTAGCGGGAAAAGTAGAGGTGAGCAGTTCTTC. It is translated as CSVEGASGKSRGEQFF.

The rearrangement joins TRBV10-3 to TRBJ2-7, with D possibly TRBD1 on 6 matching bases. Looked up from germline, CDR1 is ENHRY and CDR2 is SYGVKD. V lost 4 bases and J lost 6, with 13 bases in between. The CDR3 runs to 13 residues. CDR3 loop: CAISVRTEGEQYF. CDR3 coding DNA: TGTGCCATCAGTGTTAGGACAGAGGGCGAGCAGTACTTC.

This clone was counted only a few times. V gene TRBV7-9 combines with J gene TRBJ2-2; 7 bases match TRBD1. CDR3 length equals 15 residues. Per germline, CDR1 SEHNR and CDR2 FQNEAQ (reference sequence). The junction had 6 bases not matched to a gene; V was cut back by 5 bases and J by 3 bases. CDR3 nucleotides: TGTGCCAGCAGCCTTCGCAGGGGGTACACCGGGGAGCTGTTTTTT. This gives the protein CASSLRRGYTGELFF.

The CDR3 nucleotides read TGCGCCAGCAGCCATCACACTAGGACTAGCGGGAGGGTAAATGAGCAGTTCTTC. Translated: CASSHHTRTSGRVNEQFF. J is TRBJ2-1 and V is TRBV4-3; 15 nucleotides align to TRBD2. V gave up 3 bases and J gave up 7 bases; unmatched junction bases: 10. This CDR3 spans 18 amino acids. Germline V lookup: CDR1 LGHNA, CDR2 YSLEER.

J is TRBJ1-2 and V is TRBV4-2; tentatively, D is TRBD1 (6 bases). CDR1 LGHNA and CDR2 YNFKEQ come from the germline V gene. V was cut by 0 bases and J by 4 bases, with 9 bases left in between. There are 14 residues in the CDR3. CDR3 in DNA: TGTGCCAGCAGCCAAGATAGGGGGACCTATGGCTACACCTTC. Protein product: CASSQDRGTYGYTF.

V is TRBV2 and J is TRBJ1-6; 7 nucleotides line up with TRBD1. Trimming at V came to 6 bases and at J to 8 bases, leaving 7 bases not matched to a gene. CDR3 length equals 14 residues. Germline CDR1 is SNHLY and CDR2 is FYNNEI. CDR3 in DNA: TGTGCCAGCAGCGCTCAGGGGGTTGATTCACCCCTCCACTTT. This translates into CASSAQGVDSPLHF.

The rearrangement links TRBV28 to TRBJ2-5, with TRBD2 matching over 8 bases. V dropped 3 bases and J dropped 5; count of bases not matched to a gene: 14. Germline V CDR1 and CDR2: MDHEN, SYDVKM. The CDR3 loop spans 17 amino acids. As DNA, the CDR3 is TGTGCCAGCAGTTTCTTTACAGCGGGGGCCGCAGGGGAGACCCAGTACTTC. This codes for CASSFFTAGAAGETQYF.

In the case of this clone: Mismatch with germline at one junction end may stem from a read error. The CDR3 here is CASSQERGLNEKLLF. In DNA, the CDR3 is TGCGCCAGCAGCCAAGAAAGGGGGCTGAATGAAAAACTGCTTTTT. The rearrangement links TRBV4-3 to TRBJ1-4, with 7 bases that match TRBD1. Germline V gene lookup returns CDR1 LGHNA and CDR2 YSLEER. The CDR3 is 15 residues long.

This rearrangement joins TRBV5-1 to TRBJ1-2, with D perhaps matching TRBD1 (5 bases). Germline CDR1 is SGHRS and CDR2 is YFSETQ. There are 13 residues in the CDR3. Trimming left V 2 bases short and J 6 bases short, with 11 bases between. This CDR3 is CASSFPSRDGYTF. CDR3 coding DNA: TGCGCCAGCAGCTTCCCGAGCAGGGATGGCTACACCTTC. The whole variable domain, remainder taken from reference TRBV5-1 and TRBJ1-2, is KAGVTQTPRYLIKTRGQQVTLSCSPISGHRSVSWYQQTPGQGLQFLFEYFSETQRNKGNFPGRFSGRQFSNSRSEMNVSTLELGDSALYLCASSFPSRDGYTFGSGTRLTVV.

This clone was found a few times. The J gene is TRBJ2-5, the V gene TRBV4-1; 8 positions agree with TRBD2. Germline V lookup: CDR1 MGHRA, CDR2 YSYEKL. The CDR3 is 13 residues long. Trimming cost V 4 bases and J 5 bases; bases outside gene matches: 3. This chain's CDR3 is CASSPPGGETQYF. Here the CDR3 DNA reads TGCGCCAGCAGCCCCCCGGGGGGGGAGACCCAGTACTTC.